The 26 T cell receptor beta chains in this list originate from one sample, sequenced in a study of patients and donors after allogeneic stem cell transplantation. TCRdb called the RT-PCR reads again in MiXCR, with one record for every CDR3 protein. Seen here are approximately 170,000 distinct CDR3 sequences, roughly 22% observed once, and the top ten hold 25% to 30%. Input material: blood, either unsorted or a sorted T cell fraction (not recorded which). These receptors came from a human donor who was either an allogeneic HSCT recipient or a stem cell or donor lymphocyte infusion donor (not recorded which). It is not recorded whose cells these are; they may come from a transplant donor.

This chain links TRBV20-1 with TRBJ2-3; the match to TRBD1 covers 8 bases. Trimming cost V 7 bases and J 6 bases; bases outside gene matches: 6. The CDR3 spans 12 residues. Germline V lookup: CDR1 DFQATT, CDR2 SNEGSKA (reference sequence). For the CDR3, the DNA is TGCAGTGTGTGGCGGGACAGGGATACGCAGTATTTT. Translating it yields CSVWRDRDTQYF.

The chain combines TRBV7-9 with TRBJ2-2; 11 nucleotides match TRBD2. The CDR3 runs to 17 residues. Germline lookup yields CDR1 SEHNR and CDR2 FQNEAQ (reference sequence). Losses at the gene ends were 1 base for V and 3 bases for J; bases not matched to a gene: 4. The CDR3 DNA sequence: TGTGCCAGCAGCTTAGGGGGGACTAGCGGATACACCGGGGAGCTGTTTTTT. Translating it yields CASSLGGTSGYTGELFF.

The rearrangement links TRBV13 to TRBJ2-1; 7 bases agree with TRBD2. Trimming at V came to 2 bases and at J to 5 bases, leaving 12 bases not matched to a gene. Germline V CDR1 and CDR2: PRHDT, FYEKMQ (reference sequence). The CDR3 sequence is 17 residues long. CDR3 sequence (DNA): TGTGCCAGCAGCTTATACGGTAGCGGGCGACCAGACAATGAGCAGTTCTTC. This sequence encodes CASSLYGSGRPDNEQFF.

The V call is TRBV5-1, the J call TRBJ2-3; D is possibly TRBD1 or TRBD2 (5 bases each). V was pared by 4 bases and J by 2 bases, with 8 bases between. The CDR3 length is 13 residues. The germline CDR1 and CDR2 sequences are SGHRS and YFSETQ. The CDR3 DNA is TGCGCCAGCAGCCCGGGGCCCACAGATACGCAGTATTTT. Translated: CASSPGPTDTQYF.

The J gene is TRBJ1-1, the V gene TRBV5-1, with a possible D match to TRBD1 (5 bases). This CDR3 spans 13 amino acids. V lost 2 bases to trimming and J lost 4 bases, with 9 bases between them. Looked up from germline, CDR1 is SGHRS and CDR2 is YFSETQ. This CDR3 reads CASSFEGTTEAFF. The CDR3 DNA reads as TGCGCCAGCAGCTTCGAAGGGACCACTGAAGCTTTCTTT. Variable domain in full (rest from reference TRBV5-1 and TRBJ1-1): KAGVTQTPRYLIKTRGQQVTLSCSPISGHRSVSWYQQTPGQGLQFLFEYFSETQRNKGNFPGRFSGRQFSNSRSEMNVSTLELGDSALYLCASSFEGTTEAFFGQGTRLTVV.

This clonotype was detected a few times. The chain has TRBV6-1 and TRBJ1-5; a weak D match, TRBD1 (5 bases). The length of the CDR3 is 14 residues. CDR1 is MNHNS and CDR2 is SASEGT in the germline V gene. The V and J ends lost 5 bases and 7 bases respectively, with 15 bases between them. CDR3 DNA: TGTGCCAGCAGTCGGGGCTCGGCAGGGCAGCCCCAGCATTTT. Its protein product is CASSRGSAGQPQHF.

In its sample, this clonotype was seen a few times. The J gene is TRBJ1-1, the V gene TRBV30, with D hard to call. Germline V gene lookup returns CDR1 GTSNPN and CDR2 SVGIG (reference sequence). V was pared by 0 bases and J by 1 base, with 6 bases between. There are 13 residues in the CDR3. This CDR3 reads CAWSVLPNTEAFF. CDR3 coding DNA: TGTGCCTGGAGTGTACTGCCGAACACTGAAGCTTTCTTT.

This clonotype was observed a handful of times. The CDR3 region has the DNA TGTGCCAGCAGTTACTCGAAGGTCGGGAGTCTGAGGAATGAGCAGTTCTTC. Translating gives CASSYSKVGSLRNEQFF. The rearrangement links TRBV6-2 or TRBV6-3 to TRBJ2-1; TRBD2 is a possible D gene (6 bases). Trimming shortened V by 0 bases and J by 7 bases, and 19 bases separated the two germline ends. CDR1 and CDR2 (germline): MNHEY, SVGEGT. The CDR3 consists of 17 residues.

This clonotype was counted only a few times. The rearrangement uses TRBV7-2 and TRBJ1-2, with D unresolved. Trimming cost V 1 base and J 5 bases, with 8 bases left between them. This CDR3 is 13 amino acids long. The germline V gene encodes CDR1 SGHTA and CDR2 FQGNSA. CDR3 nucleotide sequence: TGTGCCAGCAGCTTAGTGACGGAATATGGCTACACCTTC. Encoded protein: CASSLVTEYGYTF.

This clonotype appeared a few times. The chain is built from TRBV20-1 and TRBJ2-2, with TRBD2 as a possible D gene (6 bases). CDR1 DFQATT and CDR2 SNEGSKA come from the germline V gene (reference sequence). V was clipped by 0 bases and J by 4 bases, with 15 bases between them. This CDR3 comprises 16 residues. The CDR3 loop reads CSARDPAKGGTGELFF. CDR3 DNA sequence: TGCAGTGCTAGAGATCCAGCTAAGGGAGGCACCGGGGAGCTGTTTTTT.

This clonotype was recorded a few times. The V gene is TRBV10-3, the J gene TRBJ1-5; D perhaps matches TRBD1 (5 bases). CDR3 size: 12 residues. The germline V and J ends were trimmed by 10 bases and 8 bases, with 15 bases remaining between them. Germline CDR1 ENHRY, CDR2 SYGVKD. The CDR3 spells CATSEGLEPQHF. The CDR3 coding sequence is TGTGCCACCTCGGAGGGGTTAGAGCCCCAGCATTTT.

The gene calls are TRBV25-1 and TRBJ1-6; 7 positions match TRBD1. The CDR3 loop spans 17 amino acids. Trimming removed 0 bases from V and 6 bases from J; junction bases left unmatched: 8. The germline CDR1 and CDR2 sequences are MGHDK and SYGVNS. CDR3 protein: CASSEYPTGTANSPLHF. The DNA of the CDR3 is TGTGCCAGCAGTGAATACCCAACAGGGACAGCTAATTCACCCCTCCACTTT.

The V call is TRBV12-3 or TRBV12-4, the J call TRBJ1-2; TRBD1 agrees at 9 bases. The trim removed 3 bases at V and 2 bases at J, leaving 10 bases unmatched. The CDR3 contains 17 residues. CDR3 nucleotide sequence: TGTGCCAGCAGTTTCGGGACAGGGACCTTCATAAACTATGGCTACACCTTC. It translates to CASSFGTGTFINYGYTF.

For the CDR3, the DNA is TGTGCCAGCAGCGATCAAGCGGGACTTGAGCAGTTCTTC. Protein: CASSDQAGLEQFF. This chain connects TRBV7-8 to TRBJ2-1, with TRBD2 identical over 7 bases. With 5 bases clipped from V and 9 bases from J, the junction kept 7 bases outside the gene matches. This CDR3 contains 13 residues. Germline values: CDR1 SGHVS, CDR2 FQNEAQ. The variable domain in full, completed from reference TRBV7-8 and TRBJ2-1, reads GAGVSQSPRYKVAKRGQDVALRCDPISGHVSLFWYQQALGQGPEFLTYFQNEAQLDKSGLPSDRFFAERPEGSVSTLKIQRTQQEDSAVYLCASSDQAGLEQFFGPGTRLTVL.

This clonotype was found a few times. The chain uses TRBV28 and TRBJ1-5; tentatively, D is TRBD1 (5 bases). Trimming pared 1 base from V and 0 bases from J, leaving 10 bases between. Germline CDR1 is MDHEN and CDR2 is SYDVKM. CDR3 length equals 16 residues. The CDR3 loop is CASSLSWGSSNQPQHF. As DNA, the CDR3 is TGTGCCAGCAGTTTATCATGGGGGTCTAGCAATCAGCCCCAGCATTTT. Full variable domain (missing parts from reference TRBV28 and TRBJ1-5): DVKVTQSSRYLVKRTGEKVFLECVQDMDHENMFWYRQDPGLGLRLIYFSYDVKMKEKGDIPEGYSVSREKKERFSLILESASTNQTSMYLCASSLSWGSSNQPQHFGDGTRLSIL.

This clonotype was detected only a few times. V is TRBV5-1 and J is TRBJ2-7; D call uncertain. This CDR3 has 15 residues. Trimming shortened V by 0 bases and J by 4 bases, and 14 bases separated the two germline ends. Germline-derived CDR1 and CDR2 are SGHRS and YFSETQ. This CDR3 is CASSLAVEDLYEQYF. The CDR3 bases are TGCGCCAGCAGCTTGGCCGTAGAGGACCTATACGAGCAGTACTTC.

This chain connects TRBV3-1 to TRBJ2-3; D remains unclear. The CDR3 sequence is 13 residues long. Germline V gene lookup returns CDR1 LGHDT and CDR2 YNNKEL (reference sequence). Trimming cost V 5 bases and J 0 bases, with 6 bases left between them. The CDR3 is CASSTASTDTQYF. CDR3 sequence (DNA): TGTGCCAGCAGCACCGCTAGCACAGATACGCAGTATTTT.

This chain uses TRBV12-2 with TRBJ1-2; the table's D call, TRBD1, was not checked against the DNA. TRBV12-2 is termed a pseudogene. The CDR3 runs to 17 residues. CDR3 in amino acids: CASRLYPGTGNDYGYTF. In DNA, the CDR3 is TGTGCAAGTCGCTTATATCCCGGGACAGGGAACGACTATGGCTACACCTTC.

The V gene is TRBV6-5, the J gene TRBJ2-2; TRBD1 matches 10 bases. Looked up from germline, CDR1 is MNHEY and CDR2 is SVGAGI. The CDR3 spans 16 residues. After removal of 6 bases from V and 1 base from J, the junction contained 5 bases not matched to a gene. The CDR3 DNA reads as TGTGCCAGCAGCCGCGGGACAGGGGTGAACACCGGGGAGCTGTTTTTT. Protein sequence: CASSRGTGVNTGELFF.

The chain recombines TRBV6-5 with TRBJ2-5; TRBD2 might be the D (6 bases). Trimming stripped 0 bases from V and 4 bases from J, with 15 bases between. The CDR3 totals 16 residues. Germline V gene sequence: CDR1 MNHEY, CDR2 SVGAGI. The CDR3, as DNA: TGTGCCAGCAGTTACTCGACTAGAGAGGACGTAGAGACCCAGTACTTC. Protein sequence: CASSYSTREDVETQYF.

This chain links TRBV5-1 with TRBJ2-7, with D perhaps TRBD1 (5 bases). Trimming took off 4 bases at V and 5 bases at J, with 19 bases between the two ends. This CDR3 has 15 residues. CDR1 is SGHRS, CDR2 YFSETQ, per germline. The chain's CDR3 is CASSRQTMKGNEQYF. DNA for the CDR3: TGCGCCAGCAGCCGACAGACAATGAAAGGGAACGAGCAGTACTTC.

The CDR3, as DNA: TGTGCCAGCAGTTTATCGCGGACAGGTCAAATGGGCTACACCTTC. Amino acids: CASSLSRTGQMGYTF. The rearrangement joins TRBV27 to TRBJ1-2; 7 nucleotides match TRBD1. After removal of 0 bases from V and 8 bases from J, the junction contained 9 bases not matched to a gene. CDR3 length equals 15 residues. Germline assignment: CDR1 MNHEY and CDR2 SMNVEV (reference sequence).

This CDR3 reads CASSFLDRKINSGANVLTF. CDR3 nucleotides: TGTGCCAGCAGTTTTTTGGACAGGAAAATAAACTCTGGGGCCAACGTCCTGACTTTC. The rearrangement joins TRBV12-3 or TRBV12-4 to TRBJ2-6; TRBD1 aligns across 7 bases. V was pared by 3 bases and J by 0 bases, with 11 bases of the junction left unmatched. CDR3 length: 19 residues.

The CDR3 region has the DNA TGCAGCGTGCGATGGGGGAGCGGGACGGATACCTACAATGAGCAGTTCTTC. It translates to CSVRWGSGTDTYNEQFF. The chain employs TRBV29-1 and TRBJ2-1; 7 bases map to TRBD2. The V gene's germline CDR1 is SQVTM and CDR2 ANQGSEA. V was pared by 6 bases and J by 2 bases, with 16 bases of the junction left unmatched. The CDR3 contains 17 residues.

The gene calls are TRBV27 and TRBJ2-3; 7 nucleotides align to TRBD2. The CDR3 covers 14 residues. Germline trimming cut 3 bases from V and 5 bases from J; bases unmatched to any gene: 5. Germline V gene sequence: CDR1 MNHEY, CDR2 SMNVEV (reference sequence). CDR3 in amino acids: CASSFPGRGDTQYF. The CDR3, as DNA: TGTGCCAGCAGTTTCCCGGGGAGGGGAGATACGCAGTATTTT.

This sequence joins TRBV27 and TRBJ1-1; D is uncertain. V gave up 3 bases and J gave up 2 bases, with 10 bases separating them. Germline V gene data show CDR1 as MNHEY and CDR2 as SMNVEV (reference sequence). CDR3 length: 14 residues. CDR3 coding DNA: TGTGCCAGCAGTTTGCGTCCCATTAACACTGAAGCTTTCTTT. It translates to CASSLRPINTEAFF.